A single sample is the source of the 14 T cell receptor beta chains below, sequenced in a study of blood T cell repertoires in COVID-19. The protocol was immunoSEQ multiplex PCR, while the TCRdb copy is restricted to in-frame clones and leaves out a portion. The table has around 60,000 clones, around 83% seen once. Sample: peripheral blood. These receptor sequences come from a man under 40 with COVID-19, enrolled during active disease.

The chain uses TRBV18 and TRBJ2-1; D may be TRBD1 (5 bases). The length of the CDR3 is 15 residues. CDR1 and CDR2 from the germline V gene are KGHSH and LQKENI. V dropped 1 base and J dropped 1 base, with 8 bases sitting between them. The CDR3: CASSPQGWSYNEQFF. The CDR3 DNA sequence: TGTGCCAGCTCACCACAGGGGTGGTCCTACAATGAGCAGTTCTTC.

This chain uses TRBV30 with TRBJ1-4, with TRBD1 matching 7 bases. Looked up from germline, CDR1 is GTSNPN and CDR2 is SVGIG (reference sequence). V lost 2 bases, J lost 4 bases, and 10 bases stayed unmatched. The CDR3 consists of 16 residues. The CDR3 spells CAWSLTTGDLNEKLFF. DNA of the CDR3: TGTGCCTGGAGTCTCACTACAGGGGACCTTAATGAAAAACTGTTTTTT.

At least ten counts were recorded for this clone. This chain joins TRBV6-1 and TRBJ2-7; TRBD2 is a possible D gene (6 bases). Deletions cut 3 bases from V and 0 bases from J, with 12 bases between. CDR1 is MNHNS and CDR2 is SASEGT in the germline V gene. The CDR3 is 15 residues long. The CDR3 loop reads CASSEEGEGSYEQYF. Written as DNA, the CDR3 is TGTGCCAGCAGTGAGGAGGGAGAAGGCTCCTACGAGCAGTACTTC.

The chain links TRBV19 to TRBJ2-3, with 9 nucleotides matching TRBD1. The CDR3 is made up of 14 amino acids. Unmatched junction bases numbered 0, after V lost 1 base and J lost 4 bases. CDR1 is LNHDA and CDR2 is SQIVND in the germline V gene (reference sequence). Here the CDR3 reads CASSIGQGADTQYF. For the CDR3, the DNA is TGTGCCAGTAGTATAGGACAGGGGGCAGATACGCAGTATTTT.

The sample holds one count of this clone. The chain recombines TRBV4-3 with TRBJ1-3; no definite D call. Germline CDR1 is LGHNA and CDR2 is YSLEER. The CDR3 contains 16 residues. Trimming shortened V by 0 bases and J by 0 bases, and 9 bases separated the two germline ends. The CDR3 reads CASSQDSRGSGNTIYF. In DNA, the CDR3 is TGCGCCAGCAGCCAAGATTCGCGAGGCTCTGGAAACACCATATATTTT.

J is TRBJ1-1 and V is TRBV7-9, with 9 bases that match TRBD1. After removal of 5 bases from V and 5 bases from J, the junction contained 9 bases not matched to a gene. This CDR3 is 15 amino acids long. Germline CDR1 reads SEHNR; CDR2 reads FQNEAQ (reference sequence). The CDR3 is CASSPPDRGGTEAFF. In DNA form, the CDR3 reads TGTGCCAGCAGCCCCCCGGACAGGGGAGGTACTGAAGCTTTCTTT.

As concerns this clone: The same CDR3 also results from other DNA sequences found in this sample. The rearrangement links TRBV12-3 or TRBV12-4 to TRBJ2-1; D remains ambiguous. The ends were cut back, 5 bases at V and 7 bases at J, with 9 bases in the middle. The CDR3 totals 12 residues. CDR3 loop: CASSPPGNEQFF. Here the CDR3 DNA reads TGTGCCAGCAGTCCGCCCGGGAATGAGCAGTTCTTC.

This clone came up a few times. V usage is TRBV28 and J usage is TRBJ1-6; 7 nucleotides line up with TRBD1. The germline V gene has CDR1 MDHEN and CDR2 SYDVKM. Trimming took 5 bases from V and 8 from J; bases not matched to a gene: 12. The CDR3 is 16 residues long. CDR3 nucleotides: TGTGCCAGCAGTCCCTACCAGACAGGGCTACATTCACCCCTCCACTTT. Residues: CASSPYQTGLHSPLHF.

The table lists this clone with a few counts. J is TRBJ1-2 and V is TRBV28; 10 positions match TRBD1. The CDR3 extends over 13 amino acids. V was clipped by 5 bases and J by 5 bases; unmatched bases: 2. The V gene's germline CDR1 is MDHEN and CDR2 SYDVKM. The CDR3 nucleotides read TGTGCCAGCAGTCAGGACAGGGGGTATGGCTACACCTTC. Its protein is CASSQDRGYGYTF.

V gene TRBV14 combines with J gene TRBJ1-1; 12 nucleotides line up with TRBD1. Germline CDR1 and CDR2: SGHDN and FVKESK. This CDR3 has 18 amino acids. Trimming removed 0 bases from V and 3 bases from J; junction bases left unmatched: 8. The CDR3 reads CASSQDPRDRGLDTEAFF. As DNA, the CDR3 is TGTGCCAGCAGCCAAGATCCCCGGGACAGGGGGCTGGACACTGAAGCTTTCTTT.

This clone appeared a single time. The V gene is TRBV24-1, the J gene TRBJ1-2, with TRBD1 matching 8 bases. The CDR3 is 14 residues long. The J segment lost 8 bases and the V segment lost 0 bases, leaving 4 bases of the junction unmatched. In germline, CDR1 is KGHDR, CDR2 SFDVKD. CDR3 sequence (DNA): TGTGCCACCAGTGATTTGAGGGACAGGCAAGGCTACACCTTC. Amino acid sequence: CATSDLRDRQGYTF.

This clone appeared a single time. The rearrangement links TRBV6-5 to TRBJ2-7, with TRBD1 identical over 7 bases. CDR1 and CDR2 (germline): MNHEY, SVGAGI. The CDR3 sequence is 16 residues long. V shed 4 bases, J shed 2 bases, and the junction held 11 bases outside the gene matches. The CDR3 loop is CASSLSPQGVTYEQYF. The DNA for the CDR3 is TGTGCCAGCAGTTTATCACCCCAGGGGGTGACCTACGAGCAGTACTTC.

The chain employs TRBV7-3 and TRBJ2-5; D is unclear. CDR1 and CDR2 from the germline V gene are SGHTA and FQGTGA. The V gene lost 4 bases and the J gene lost 5 bases, with 20 bases spanning the gap. The CDR3 is made up of 16 amino acids. The CDR3 DNA sequence: TGTGCCAGCAGCTCGACCCCGACTTCGGCTTCGGAGACCCAGTACTTC. Encoded protein: CASSSTPTSASETQYF.

The rearrangement joins TRBV7-2 to TRBJ2-1, with 8 bases aligning to TRBD1. Germline CDR1 SGHTA, CDR2 FQGNSA. J was trimmed by 0 bases and V by 6 bases; bases with no gene match: 4. CDR3 size: 15 residues. The CDR3 spells CASSQGASSYNEQFF. CDR3 bases: TGTGCCAGCAGTCAGGGGGCGAGCTCCTACAATGAGCAGTTCTTC.